The clone carrying this TCR beta chain was detected many times. This sample was taken from a study of identifying expanded T cells in peripheral blood. This CDR3 is built from 13 residues. Germline-derived CDR1 and CDR2 are MNHEY and SVGAGI. The V end was cut by 8 bases, the J end by 3 bases, with 13 bases between. Method: immunoSEQ multiplex PCR; TCRdb's copy keeps in-frame clones and lacks some. The sample consists of over 70,000 clones, around 89% of them appearing once. This sequence was found in a person aged 18 to 75 in good health. Sample: blood. The rearrangement uses TRBV6-5 and TRBJ1-1; TRBD1 is a possible D gene (5 bases). CDR3 bases: TGTGCCAGCCGGTGGGGGGAGGACACTGAAGCTTTCTTT. Encoded protein: CASRWGEDTEAFF.